This paragraph covers one T cell receptor (beta chain) sequence. Its recognized antigen is unknown. Nothing much larger sits one base from this clone, and base qualities are not available. This entry belongs to a study of vaccination and CD4 T cells after COVID-19 (dated 2022 in TCRdb). In terms of the full investigation: Six males and four females were included in the convalescent cohort, with two Hispanic individuals, seven Caucasians, two Asians and one multiracial person represented. Two doses of either the Pfizer-BioNTech BNT162b2 vaccine (n=8) or the Moderna mRNA-1273 vaccine (n=2) were administered to participants. Post-vaccine blood samples were obtained a median of about 70 days after the second vaccine dose, with a range of about 12 to 241 days. In an earlier paper using these donors, memory CD4+ T cell crossreactivity between SARS-CoV-2 and common cold coronavirus spike proteins was assessed at the TCR clonotype level. Culture stimuli were overlapping spike peptide pools from SARS-CoV-2 and from the common cold coronaviruses HCoV-NL63, HCoV-OC43 and HCoV-229E. In 10 COVID-19 convalescent patients and a handful of infection-naive healthy vaccine recipients, researchers compared the spike-specific CD4+ TCR repertoire from before mRNA vaccination with the repertoire from after. Post-COVID blood samples from convalescent patients were collected a median of approximately 93 days after diagnosis, with a range of roughly 35 to 180 days. Control cultures used a CEFX viral epitope pool as positive control, an HIV-1 Nef peptide pool as negative control, or no peptide.

The intended sense of this specimen's treatment or condition label: approximately 11-day PBMC culture with coronavirus spike peptide pools or control peptides (ViraFEST assay). CD4+ T cells from unexposed donors were collected before the COVID-19 pandemic (2011-2018). To expand antigen-specific T cells with peptide pools and then pick out the expanded clonotypes through TCR sequencing, the study relied on the ViraFEST assay. Each well held approximately 2 million PBMCs cultured in IMDM containing roughly 5.5% human AB serum and approximately 9.8 IU/ml IL-2, with about 9.4 ug/ml peptide pools added. On days 3 and 7, half of the culture medium was replaced with fresh IL-2-containing medium. CD4+ T cells were isolated after 10 days of culture through negative selection using the EasySep CD4+ T cell isolation kit. As cell numbers permitted, CD4+ T cells from unexposed donors were tested for reactivity to SARS-CoV-2 S and N and to four common cold coronavirus spike pools. Ficoll-Paque Plus gradient centrifugation was used to isolate PBMCs from whole blood, and the isolated PBMCs were then either used fresh or cryopreserved at -140C. Culture conditions were generally each tested in triplicate wells. Leukapheresis product for the unexposed donors was bought commercially.

Libraries were made using PCR. At the Johns Hopkins FTIC core, DNA from the cultured CD4+ T cells underwent TCR sequencing with the Oncomine TCR Beta short-read assay. The QIAamp micro DNA kit was used to extract genomic DNA from the cultured CD4+ T cells. Oncomine TCR Beta libraries made from cultured CD4+ T cells were pooled using unique dual indexes and sequenced on an Illumina iSeq 100. On the study's bioinformatics: Non-productive sequences were removed, and CDR3s that did not start with C, did not end with F or W, or were shorter than 7 amino acids were discarded. Antigen-specific clonotypes were identified with the MANAFEST web application by comparing peptide-stimulated wells with reference and other culture wells. An FDR below 0.05, an odds ratio above 5, and a productive frequency above 0.1% in at least two of three replicate wells were required for clones to be considered positive. A clonotype counted as cross-reactive if it showed significant expansion both in the SARS-CoV-2 spike wells and in at least one common cold coronavirus spike condition. Similarity between CDR3 sequences was evaluated in R version 3.6.1 using Levenshtein distances (stringdist) and unrooted phylogenetic trees (ape). Clones were called with MiXCR by TCRdb after fastp trimmed the public reads at Q25, and only in-frame beta chains were retained. CDR3 protein sequences are deduplicated, and each keeps its most common genes and DNA. For this entry, the V and J calls and clone size follow TCRdb and not the study's own pipeline. The sample table holds more than 8,500 distinct CDR3 sequences, of which about half were seen once. The ten largest clones represent roughly 25% of the sample.

Points the paper makes about the study in general: The number of convalescent patients in the study was relatively small, and the study did not examine early timepoints following natural infection. Although the median number of SARS-CoV-2-reactive clonotypes went up from approximately 20 after infection to roughly 40 after vaccination, the increase was not significant. In convalescent patients, nearly all vaccine-specific clones (304 of 307) were found to be mono-reactive for SARS-CoV-2 spike rather than cross-reactive with common cold coronaviruses. In convalescent patients, a median approximately 83% of post-vaccine SARS-CoV-2-reactive clones were detected only after vaccination, suggesting vaccine-specific priming.

CDR1 MNHEY and CDR2 SMNVEV are derived from the germline V gene (reference sequence). Including the terminal cysteine and phenylalanine, the CDR3 comprises 14 residues. Of all the DNA, just the CDR3 is kept, 42 bases in frame from base 1. V is clipped by 2 bases and J by 6 bases, and the sequence between their germline boundaries is 10 bases long. The specimen was CD4+ T cells from blood, cultured in vitro. The receptor was derived from a human donor in good health. The chain employs TRBV27 and TRBJ2-2, with TRBD1 perhaps the D gene, on 5 matching bases. For the CDR3, the sequence is CASSLLTGPGELFF. The DNA reads TGTGCCAGCAGTTTACTCACAGGACCCGGGGAGCTGTTTTTT.